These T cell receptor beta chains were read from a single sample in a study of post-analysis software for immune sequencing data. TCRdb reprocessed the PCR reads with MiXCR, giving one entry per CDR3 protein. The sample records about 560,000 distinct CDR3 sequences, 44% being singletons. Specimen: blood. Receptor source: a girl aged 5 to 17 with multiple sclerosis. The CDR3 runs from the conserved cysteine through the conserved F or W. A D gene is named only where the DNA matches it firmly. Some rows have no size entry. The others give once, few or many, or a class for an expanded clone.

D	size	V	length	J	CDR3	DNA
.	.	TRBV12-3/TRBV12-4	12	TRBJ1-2	CAIPRGLRGYTF	TGTGCCATCCCCAGGGGTTTACGTGGCTACACCTTC
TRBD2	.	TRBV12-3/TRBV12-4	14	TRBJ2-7	CASSQLAGAYEQYF	TGTGCCAGCAGTCAGCTAGCGGGAGCCTACGAGCAGTACTTC
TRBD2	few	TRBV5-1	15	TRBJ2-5	CASSLGSGRRETQYF	TGCGCCAGCAGCTTGGGAAGCGGGAGAAGAGAGACCCAGTACTTC
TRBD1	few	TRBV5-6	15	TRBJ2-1	CASSLTGGALNEQFF	TGTGCCAGCAGCTTGACAGGGGGCGCACTCAATGAGCAGTTCTTC
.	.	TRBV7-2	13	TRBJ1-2	CASSWGQVYGYTF	TGTGCCAGCAGCTGGGGACAAGTCTATGGCTACACCTTC
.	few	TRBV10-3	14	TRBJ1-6	CAISSDAVSSPLHF	TGTGCCATCAGTTCGGACGCAGTGAGCTCACCCCTCCACTTT
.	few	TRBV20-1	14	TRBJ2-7	CSARVRGGSHEQYF	TGCAGTGCTAGAGTTCGTGGGGGGTCCCACGAGCAGTACTTC
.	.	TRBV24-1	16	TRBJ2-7	CATGDPQGYDRDEQYF	TGTGCCACCGGTGACCCTCAAGGATATGATCGGGACGAGCAGTACTTC
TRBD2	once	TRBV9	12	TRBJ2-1	CASSVVAGPPFF	TGTGCCAGCAGCGTAGTAGCGGGCCCCCCGTTCTTC
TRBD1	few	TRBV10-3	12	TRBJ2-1	CASRQGDNEQFF	TGTGCCTCACGACAGGGGGACAATGAGCAGTTCTTC
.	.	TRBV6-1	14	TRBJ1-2	CASSEAVTAYGYTF	TGTGCCAGCAGTGAAGCGGTCACAGCCTATGGCTACACCTTC
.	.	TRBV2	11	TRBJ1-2	CASRSEAGYTF	TGTGCCAGCAGGTCGGAGGCCGGCTACACCTTC
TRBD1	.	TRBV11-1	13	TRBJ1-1	CASSFDRVTEAFF	TGTGCCAGCAGCTTTGACAGGGTCACTGAAGCTTTCTTT
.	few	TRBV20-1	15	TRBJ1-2	CSARDRAGVNYGYTF	TGCAGTGCTAGAGATAGGGCAGGAGTTAACTATGGCTACACCTTC
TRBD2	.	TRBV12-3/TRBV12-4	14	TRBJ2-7	CASGSGLVGYEQYF	TGTGCCAGCGGTTCGGGACTAGTAGGCTACGAGCAGTACTTC
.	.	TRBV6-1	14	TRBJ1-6	CASSEWDYNSPLHF	TGTGCCAGCAGTGAATGGGACTATAATTCACCCCTCCACTTT
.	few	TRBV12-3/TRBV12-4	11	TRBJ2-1	CASSFGDEQFF	TGTGCCAGCAGTTTCGGTGATGAGCAGTTCTTC
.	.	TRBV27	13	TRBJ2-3	CASIGQGADTQYF	TGTGCCAGCATCGGTCAGGGAGCAGATACGCAGTATTTT
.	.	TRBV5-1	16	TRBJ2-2	CASSLEAGMNTGELFF	TGCGCCAGCAGCTTGGAGGCAGGGATGAACACCGGGGAGCTGTTTTTT
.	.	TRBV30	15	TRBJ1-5	CAWSGGVPLDQPQHF	TGTGCCTGGAGTGGAGGTGTACCCTTAGATCAGCCCCAGCATTTT
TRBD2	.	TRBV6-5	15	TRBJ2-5	CASSYGLAKQETQYF	TGTGCCAGCAGTTACGGACTAGCCAAGCAAGAGACCCAGTACTTC
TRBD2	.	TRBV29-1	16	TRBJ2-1	CSVYAPASGPSGEQFF	TGCAGCGTTTATGCCCCGGCTAGCGGGCCCTCGGGGGAGCAGTTCTTC
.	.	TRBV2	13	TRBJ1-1	CASSALWEAEAFF	TGTGCCAGCAGTGCCCTGTGGGAGGCTGAAGCTTTCTTT
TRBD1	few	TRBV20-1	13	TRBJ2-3	CSAGTGTADTQYF	TGCAGTGCGGGGACAGGGACCGCAGATACGCAGTATTTT
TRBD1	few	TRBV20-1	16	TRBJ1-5	CSVARTGGMGNQPQHF	TGCAGTGTCGCGCGGACAGGGGGTATGGGCAATCAGCCCCAGCATTTT